Below are 5 T cell receptor beta chains sequenced from a single sample in a study of cytomegalovirus exposure and HLA in healthy donors. Vbeta (60) and Jbeta (13) primers were used in the PCR. Produced via immunoSEQ multiplex PCR; TCRdb's table is partial and in-frame only. The profile shows fewer than 250,000 clones, roughly 80% of them singletons. The source material was PBMCs. The receptor set was obtained from a woman in her twenties or thirties in good health and CMV-seropositive.

The table lists this clone with a few counts. The V and J genes are TRBV6-6 and TRBJ1-3; D perhaps matches TRBD1 (6 bases). The CDR3 runs 15 residues. Between the trimmed V and J ends, which lost 7 bases and 2 bases, there was a span of 15 bases. Germline values: CDR1 MNHNY, CDR2 SVGAGI (reference sequence). The CDR3 region is CASIQTGNTGNTIYF. CDR3 bases: TGTGCCAGCATACAGACAGGCAATACTGGAAACACCATATATTTT.

This CDR3 reads CASSIAADFYGYTF. DNA for the CDR3: TGTGCCAGTAGTATAGCAGCGGACTTCTATGGCTACACCTTC. The chain recombines TRBV19 with TRBJ1-2; D unclear. The CDR3 contains 14 residues. Trimming removed 1 base from V and 4 bases from J, with 10 bases in between. From germline, CDR1 is LNHDA and CDR2 SQIVND (reference sequence).

The chain has TRBV5-5 and TRBJ2-5, with a tentative D call TRBD2 (7 bases). Germline values: CDR1 SGHKS, CDR2 YYEKEE (reference sequence). The CDR3 is 14 amino acids. Trimming cost V 6 bases and J 5 bases, with 17 bases left between them. CDR3 in DNA: TGTGCCAGCAACGGGGGGCCTAACTTGGAGACCCAGTACTTC. Amino acids: CASNGGPNLETQYF.

V gene TRBV18 combines with J gene TRBJ2-3; D possibly corresponds to TRBD1 (5 bases). Germline CDR1 is KGHSH and CDR2 is LQKENI. This CDR3 contains 14 residues. V was pared by 3 bases and J by 5 bases, with 12 bases between. The CDR3 loop is CASSPRQGKDTQYF. The CDR3 region has the DNA TGTGCCAGCTCACCGAGGCAGGGAAAAGATACGCAGTATTTT.

The chain couples TRBV6-5 to TRBJ1-1; TRBD1 matches at 9 bases. The CDR3 extends over 14 amino acids. Trimming cost V 7 bases and J 7 bases; bases outside gene matches: 10. The germline V gene has CDR1 MNHEY and CDR2 SVGAGI. CDR3 region: CASNPQGAIGEAFF. The CDR3, as DNA: TGTGCCAGCAATCCACAGGGGGCAATCGGTGAAGCTTTCTTT.